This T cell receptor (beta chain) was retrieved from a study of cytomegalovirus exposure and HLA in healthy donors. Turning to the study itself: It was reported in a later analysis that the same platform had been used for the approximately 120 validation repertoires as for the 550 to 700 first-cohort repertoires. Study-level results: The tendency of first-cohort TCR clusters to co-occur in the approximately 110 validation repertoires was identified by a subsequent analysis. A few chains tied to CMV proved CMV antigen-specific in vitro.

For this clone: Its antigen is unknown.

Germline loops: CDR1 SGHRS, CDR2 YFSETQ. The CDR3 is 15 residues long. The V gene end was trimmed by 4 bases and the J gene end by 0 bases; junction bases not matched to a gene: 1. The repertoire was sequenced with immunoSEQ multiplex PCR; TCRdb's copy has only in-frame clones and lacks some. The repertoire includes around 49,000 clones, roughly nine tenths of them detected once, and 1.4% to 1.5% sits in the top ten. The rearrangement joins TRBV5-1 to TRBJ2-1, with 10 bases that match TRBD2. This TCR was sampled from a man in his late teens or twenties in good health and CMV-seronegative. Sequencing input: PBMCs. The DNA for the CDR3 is TGCGCCAGCAGCGAGCGGGAGGGCTCCTACAATGAGCAGTTCTTC. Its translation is CASSEREGSYNEQFF.